The present T cell receptor beta chain was sequenced within a study of technical replicates of blood from four donors. Germline V gene lookup returns CDR1 MGHRA and CDR2 YSYEKL. The CDR3 consists of 16 residues. Trimming cost V 2 bases and J 2 bases; bases outside gene matches: 9. Clones were read by immunoSEQ multiplex PCR, and TCRdb kept only the in-frame ones, dropping some. The sample records around 80,000 clones, less than 99% being singletons. The chain joins TRBV4-1 to TRBJ2-7; the match to TRBD2 covers 7 bases. This TCR came from a human donor in good health. Sequencing was done on a sample of T cells isolated from PBMCs. The CDR3 sequence: CASSQRLAETPYEQYF. CDR3 DNA sequence: TGCGCCAGCAGCCAACGGCTAGCGGAAACCCCCTACGAGCAGTACTTC.